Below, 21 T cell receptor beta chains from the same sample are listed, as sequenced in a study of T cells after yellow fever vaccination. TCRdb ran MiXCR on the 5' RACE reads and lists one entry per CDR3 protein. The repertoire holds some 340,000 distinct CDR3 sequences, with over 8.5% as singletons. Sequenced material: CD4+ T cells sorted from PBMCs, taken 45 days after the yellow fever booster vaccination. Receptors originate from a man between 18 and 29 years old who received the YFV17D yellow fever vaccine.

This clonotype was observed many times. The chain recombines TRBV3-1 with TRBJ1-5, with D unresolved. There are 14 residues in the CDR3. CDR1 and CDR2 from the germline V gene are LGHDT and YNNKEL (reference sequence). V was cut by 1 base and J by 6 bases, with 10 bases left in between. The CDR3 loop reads CASSQGGGSQPQHF. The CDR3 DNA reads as TGTGCCAGCAGCCAAGGGGGAGGCAGTCAGCCCCAGCATTTT.

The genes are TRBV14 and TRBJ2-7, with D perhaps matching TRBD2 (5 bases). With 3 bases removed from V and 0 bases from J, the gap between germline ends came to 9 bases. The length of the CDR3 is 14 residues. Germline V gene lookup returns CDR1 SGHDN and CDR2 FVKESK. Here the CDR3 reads CASSQDWGSYEQYV. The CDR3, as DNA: TGTGCCAGCAGCCAGGACTGGGGCTCCTACGAGCAGTACGTC.

Written as DNA, the CDR3 is TGTGCCAGCAGCCAAGCCCGGGGTATCAGTGAGACCCAGTACTTC. The encoded protein is CASSQARGISETQYF. The chain recombines TRBV3-1 with TRBJ2-5, with D possibly TRBD2 on 5 matching bases. Germline V gene sequence: CDR1 LGHDT, CDR2 YNNKEL (reference sequence). V lost 1 base and J lost 5, with 14 bases in between. The length of the CDR3 is 15 residues.

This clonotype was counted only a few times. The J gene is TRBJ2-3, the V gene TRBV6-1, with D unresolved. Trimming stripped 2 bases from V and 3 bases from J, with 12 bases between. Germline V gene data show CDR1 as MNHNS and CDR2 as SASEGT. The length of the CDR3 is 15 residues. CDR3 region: CASSEYGPETDTQYF. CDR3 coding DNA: TGTGCCAGCAGTGAATACGGCCCAGAGACAGATACGCAGTATTTT.

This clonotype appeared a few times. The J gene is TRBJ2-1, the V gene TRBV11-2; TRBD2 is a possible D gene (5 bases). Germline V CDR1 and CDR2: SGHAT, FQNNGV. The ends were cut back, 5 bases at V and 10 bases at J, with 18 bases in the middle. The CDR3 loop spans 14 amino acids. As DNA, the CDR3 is TGTGCCAGCAGCCCGGTTGGGGAGACGGGCGAGCAGTTCTTC. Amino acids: CASSPVGETGEQFF. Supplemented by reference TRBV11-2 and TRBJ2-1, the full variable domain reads EAGVAQSPRYKIIEKRQSVAFWCNPISGHATLYWYQQILGQGPKLLIQFQNNGVVDDSQLPKDRFSAERLKGVDSTLKIQPAKLEDSAVYLCASSPVGETGEQFFGPGTRLTVL.

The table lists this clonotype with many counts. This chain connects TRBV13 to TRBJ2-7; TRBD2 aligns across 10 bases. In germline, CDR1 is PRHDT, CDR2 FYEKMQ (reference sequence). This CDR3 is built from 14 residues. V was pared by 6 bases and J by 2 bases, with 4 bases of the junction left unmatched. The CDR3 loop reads CASRFSGGAYEQYF. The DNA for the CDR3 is TGTGCCAGCAGATTCAGCGGGGGGGCCTACGAGCAGTACTTC.

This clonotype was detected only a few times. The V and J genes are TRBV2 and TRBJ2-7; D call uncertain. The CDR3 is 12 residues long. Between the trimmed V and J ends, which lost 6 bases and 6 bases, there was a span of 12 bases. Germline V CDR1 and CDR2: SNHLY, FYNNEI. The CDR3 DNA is TGTGCCAGCAGCGCAAACTCCGTCGAGCAGTACGTC. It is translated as CASSANSVEQYV.

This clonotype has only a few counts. In DNA, the CDR3 is TGTGCCACCCGCCTGAGTGGGGACACTGAAGCTTTCTTT. Its protein is CATRLSGDTEAFF. The V call is TRBV10-3, the J call TRBJ1-1; D is ambiguous. This CDR3 contains 13 residues. V lost 10 bases, J lost 3 bases, and 15 bases lay in between. Germline V gives CDR1 ENHRY, CDR2 SYGVKD.

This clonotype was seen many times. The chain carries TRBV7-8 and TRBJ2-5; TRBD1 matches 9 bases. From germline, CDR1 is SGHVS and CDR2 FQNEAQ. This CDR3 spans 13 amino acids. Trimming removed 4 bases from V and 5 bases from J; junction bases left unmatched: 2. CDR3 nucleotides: TGTGCCAGCAGCTCGACAGGGGGGGAGACCCAGTACTTC. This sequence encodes CASSSTGGETQYF. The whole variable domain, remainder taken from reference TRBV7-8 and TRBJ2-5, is GAGVSQSPRYKVAKRGQDVALRCDPISGHVSLFWYQQALGQGPEFLTYFQNEAQLDKSGLPSDRFFAERPEGSVSTLKIQRTQQEDSAVYLCASSSTGGETQYFGPGTRLLVL.

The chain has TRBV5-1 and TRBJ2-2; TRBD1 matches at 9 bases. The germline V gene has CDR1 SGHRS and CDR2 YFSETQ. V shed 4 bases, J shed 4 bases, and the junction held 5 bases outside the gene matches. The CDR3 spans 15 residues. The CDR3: CASSPGTGSTGELFF. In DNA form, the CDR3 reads TGCGCCAGCAGCCCAGGGACAGGGAGCACCGGGGAGCTGTTTTTT.

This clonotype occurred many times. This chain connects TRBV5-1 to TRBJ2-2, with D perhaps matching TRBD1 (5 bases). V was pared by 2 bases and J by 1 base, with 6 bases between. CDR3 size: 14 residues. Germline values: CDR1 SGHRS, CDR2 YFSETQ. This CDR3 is CASSFDRNTGELFF. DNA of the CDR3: TGCGCCAGCAGCTTCGACAGGAACACCGGGGAGCTGTTTTTT.

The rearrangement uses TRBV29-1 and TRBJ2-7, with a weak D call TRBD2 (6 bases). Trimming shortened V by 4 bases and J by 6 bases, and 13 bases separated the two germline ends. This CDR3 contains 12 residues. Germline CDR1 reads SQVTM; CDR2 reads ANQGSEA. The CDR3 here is CSVAGVGGEQYV. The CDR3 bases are TGCAGCGTTGCCGGGGTGGGGGGCGAGCAGTACGTC.

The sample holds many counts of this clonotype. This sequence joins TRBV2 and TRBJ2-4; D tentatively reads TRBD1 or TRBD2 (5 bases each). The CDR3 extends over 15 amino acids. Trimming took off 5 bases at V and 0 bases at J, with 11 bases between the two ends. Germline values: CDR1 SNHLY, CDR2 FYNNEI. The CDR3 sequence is CASSPKGPAKNIQYF. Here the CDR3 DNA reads TGTGCCAGCAGTCCCAAGGGACCAGCCAAAAACATTCAGTACTTC.

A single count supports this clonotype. The DNA of the CDR3 is TGTGCCAGCAGTCCCGGGACTAGCGGGCTCTACGAGCAGTACTTC. It yields the protein CASSPGTSGLYEQYF. The chain uses TRBV6-6 and TRBJ2-7, with 12 bases that match TRBD2. Germline CDR1 reads MNHNY; CDR2 reads SVGAGI (reference sequence). This CDR3 is built from 15 residues. Trimming cost V 5 bases and J 3 bases; bases outside gene matches: 5.

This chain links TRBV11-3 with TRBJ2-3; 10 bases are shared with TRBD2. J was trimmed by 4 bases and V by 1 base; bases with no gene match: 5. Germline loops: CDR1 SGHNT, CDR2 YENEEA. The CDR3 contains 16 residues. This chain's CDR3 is CASSLVPSGGADTQYF. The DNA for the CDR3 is TGTGCCAGCAGCTTAGTGCCTAGCGGGGGAGCAGATACGCAGTATTTT.

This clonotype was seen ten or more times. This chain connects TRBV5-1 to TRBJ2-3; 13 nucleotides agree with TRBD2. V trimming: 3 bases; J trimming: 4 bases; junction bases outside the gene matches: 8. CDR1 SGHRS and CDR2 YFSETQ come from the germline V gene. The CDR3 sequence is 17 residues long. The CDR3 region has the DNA TGCGCCAGCAGCTACCTAACTAGCGGGGGGGCCTCAGATACGCAGTATTTT. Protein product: CASSYLTSGGASDTQYF.

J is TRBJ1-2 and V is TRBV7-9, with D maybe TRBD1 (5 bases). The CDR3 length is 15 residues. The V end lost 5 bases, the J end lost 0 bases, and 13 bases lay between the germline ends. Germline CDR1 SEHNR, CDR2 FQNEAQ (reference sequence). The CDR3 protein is CASSRDSGTNYGYTF. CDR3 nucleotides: TGTGCCAGCAGCCGCGACAGTGGAACTAACTATGGCTACACCTTC.

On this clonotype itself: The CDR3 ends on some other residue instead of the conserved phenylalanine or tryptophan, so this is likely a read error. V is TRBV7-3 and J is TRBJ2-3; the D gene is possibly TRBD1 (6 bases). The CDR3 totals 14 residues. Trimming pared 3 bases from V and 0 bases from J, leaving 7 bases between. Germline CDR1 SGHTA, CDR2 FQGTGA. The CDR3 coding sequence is TGTGCCAGCAGCTTTGACAGGAGCACAGATACGCAGTATCTT. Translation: CASSFDRSTDTQYL.

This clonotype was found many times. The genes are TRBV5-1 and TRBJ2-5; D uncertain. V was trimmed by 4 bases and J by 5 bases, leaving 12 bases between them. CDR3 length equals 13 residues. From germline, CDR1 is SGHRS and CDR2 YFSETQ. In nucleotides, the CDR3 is TGCGCCAGCAGCGGCAGGATGGTGGAGACCCAGTACTTC. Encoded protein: CASSGRMVETQYF.

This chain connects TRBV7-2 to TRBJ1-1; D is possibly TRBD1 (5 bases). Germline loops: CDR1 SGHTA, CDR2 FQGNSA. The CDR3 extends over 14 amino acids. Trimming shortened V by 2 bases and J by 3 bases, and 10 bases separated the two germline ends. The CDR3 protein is CASSLYRGDTEAFF. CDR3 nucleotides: TGTGCCAGCAGCTTATACCGGGGGGACACTGAAGCTTTCTTT.

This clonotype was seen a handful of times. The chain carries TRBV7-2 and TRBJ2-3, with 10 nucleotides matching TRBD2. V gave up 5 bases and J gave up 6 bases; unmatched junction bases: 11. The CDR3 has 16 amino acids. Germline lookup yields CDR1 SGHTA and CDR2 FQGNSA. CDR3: CASSERGGFARDTQYF. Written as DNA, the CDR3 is TGTGCCAGCAGCGAGCGGGGGGGCTTCGCGCGCGATACGCAGTATTTT.